Following are 28 T cell receptor beta chains from one sample sequenced in a study of CD8 T cells in ankylosing spondylitis. One entry per CDR3 protein, called by TCRdb with MiXCR from the 5' RACE reads. This sample has 300,000 to 400,000 distinct CDR3 sequences; about 15% occur once, and the top ten carry about 1%. Sequencing was done on a sample of blood, either unsorted or a sorted T cell fraction (not recorded which). These receptors were collected from a male donor with ankylosing spondylitis or in good health (not recorded which).

The J gene is TRBJ2-3, the V gene TRBV5-1; D gene ambiguous. V was cut by 0 bases and J by 6 bases, with 8 bases left in between. The CDR3 is made up of 13 amino acids. The germline V gene encodes CDR1 SGHRS and CDR2 YFSETQ. The CDR3 region is CASSLVSSDTQYF. The CDR3 region has the DNA TGCGCCAGCAGCTTGGTGAGCTCCGATACGCAGTATTTT.

The chain links TRBV21-1 to TRBJ2-3; the table's D gene call, TRBD1, was not cross checked with the DNA. TRBV21-1 is classified as a pseudogene. This CDR3 comprises 18 residues. CDR3 sequence: CASSKEVKGDRETDTQYF. DNA of the CDR3: TGTGCCAGCAGCAAAGAAGTAAAAGGAGACAGGGAGACAGATACGCAGTATTTT.

In its sample, this clonotype was seen a few times. The rearrangement joins TRBV5-1 to TRBJ1-2, with unresolved D. Germline lookup yields CDR1 SGHRS and CDR2 YFSETQ. CDR3 length: 14 residues. Trimming removed 2 bases from V and 5 bases from J, with 13 bases in between. The CDR3 here is CASSLNSPGYGYTF. The CDR3, as DNA: TGCGCCAGCAGCTTAAACAGCCCTGGGTATGGCTACACCTTC.

This clonotype was seen a few times. The V and J genes are TRBV12-3 or TRBV12-4 and TRBJ2-5; D is ambiguous. CDR3 size: 12 residues. V lost 3 bases and J 6 bases, leaving 8 bases between the germline ends. CDR3 loop: CASSFTAQTQYF. CDR3 DNA sequence: TGTGCCAGCAGTTTTACGGCGCAGACCCAGTACTTC.

This clonotype was found a few times. The rearrangement links TRBV7-6 to TRBJ1-2; 7 bases are shared with TRBD1. Germline assignment: CDR1 SGHVS and CDR2 FNYEAQ. This CDR3 has 16 residues. The J segment lost 4 bases and the V segment lost 1 base, leaving 9 bases of the junction unmatched. In nucleotides, the CDR3 is TGTGCCAGCAGCTTAGGCGAAACGGAGGGGGCCTATGGCTACACCTTC. Its protein product is CASSLGETEGAYGYTF.

In its sample, this clonotype was seen many times. The chain carries TRBV7-2 and TRBJ2-2, with TRBD2 identical over 9 bases. The junction had 2 bases not matched to a gene; V was cut back by 6 bases and J by 0 bases. The CDR3 consists of 15 residues. CDR1 SGHTA and CDR2 FQGNSA come from the germline V gene. CDR3 sequence (DNA): TGTGCCAGCAGAGTAGCGGGGGCGAACACCGGGGAGCTGTTTTTT. As protein: CASRVAGANTGELFF.

This clonotype was observed many times. This rearrangement joins TRBV10-3 to TRBJ1-2; D not certain. The V gene's germline CDR1 is ENHRY and CDR2 SYGVKD. The CDR3 is 12 amino acids. V shed 3 bases and J shed 7 bases, with 9 bases lying between them. The CDR3: CAISDSDGGYTF. CDR3 nucleotide sequence: TGTGCCATCAGTGACTCGGACGGTGGCTACACCTTC.

The chain carries TRBV9 and TRBJ2-3; 9 bases fit TRBD2. V was clipped by 4 bases and J by 5 bases; unmatched bases: 5. The CDR3 has 14 residues. The germline V gene encodes CDR1 SGDLS and CDR2 YYNGEE. The CDR3 nucleotides are TGTGCCAGCAGCACGCCGACTAGCGGAGATACGCAGTATTTT. Its protein product is CASSTPTSGDTQYF.

A word on this clonotype: The germline gene is not matched at one end of the junction; a read error may be the cause. The chain joins TRBV4-2 to TRBJ2-1, with 15 nucleotides matching TRBD2. CDR1 is LGHNA and CDR2 is YNFKEQ in the germline V gene. CDR3 length: 18 residues. Here the CDR3 DNA reads TGTGCCATCAGCCTCGGGACTAGCGGGAGGAGGTTGGGCAATGAGCAGTTCTTC. Translated: CAISLGTSGRRLGNEQFF.

This chain connects TRBV20-1 to TRBJ1-4; perhaps TRBD1 as D (5 bases). The ends were cut back, 6 bases at V and 0 bases at J, with 14 bases in the middle. Germline assignment: CDR1 DFQATT and CDR2 SNEGSKA (reference sequence). The CDR3 contains 15 residues. CDR3 nucleotide sequence: TGCAGTGCCCTGGCGGGAGGGGCAACTAATGAAAAACTGTTTTTT. Its protein is CSALAGGATNEKLFF.

This clonotype was counted between two and nine times. The chain uses TRBV6-1 and TRBJ1-1; 9 nucleotides line up with TRBD1. Germline values: CDR1 MNHNS, CDR2 SASEGT. Losses at the gene ends were 6 bases for V and 1 base for J; bases not matched to a gene: 6. The CDR3 covers 15 residues. The CDR3 sequence is CASSPPGQGNTEAFF. The CDR3 DNA reads as TGTGCCAGCAGCCCACCGGGACAGGGGAACACTGAAGCTTTCTTT.

This sequence joins TRBV7-2 and TRBJ1-6, with TRBD1 identical over 8 bases. CDR3 length equals 14 residues. Germline trimming cut 4 bases from V and 9 bases from J; bases unmatched to any gene: 5. The germline V gene encodes CDR1 SGHTA and CDR2 FQGNSA. In DNA form, the CDR3 reads TGTGCCAGCAGCTACACAGGGGGGAGTTCACCCCTCCACTTT. Residues: CASSYTGGSSPLHF.

This clonotype was found a few times. This chain links TRBV4-1 with TRBJ2-1; TRBD2 matches 11 bases. CDR3 length equals 16 residues. J gave up 8 bases and V 3 bases, and 9 bases lay outside the gene matches. Germline CDR1 is MGHRA and CDR2 is YSYEKL. This chain's CDR3 is CASSQGTSGRSYEQFF. CDR3 nucleotide sequence: TGCGCCAGCAGCCAGGGAACTAGCGGGAGAAGCTATGAGCAGTTCTTC.

This clonotype was picked up a small number of times. The chain carries TRBV27 and TRBJ2-7; D not certain. Germline CDR1 reads MNHEY; CDR2 reads SMNVEV (reference sequence). The length of the CDR3 is 15 residues. V lost 3 bases and J lost 2, with 14 bases in between. The CDR3 spells CASSLAPGRAYEQYF. The DNA of the CDR3 is TGTGCCAGCAGTTTGGCCCCAGGCAGAGCCTACGAGCAGTACTTC.

This clonotype was observed at least ten times. The rearrangement uses TRBV5-1 and TRBJ1-3; D is uncertain. The CDR3 is 13 residues long. V gave up 0 bases and J gave up 0 bases, with 1 base separating them. The germline V gene encodes CDR1 SGHRS and CDR2 YFSETQ. This CDR3 is CASSLGSGNTIYF. The CDR3 bases are TGCGCCAGCAGCTTGGGCTCTGGAAACACCATATATTTT.

This clonotype occurred many times. This chain connects TRBV7-2 to TRBJ2-3; 7 bases are shared with TRBD1. Germline CDR1 reads SGHTA; CDR2 reads FQGNSA. J was trimmed by 0 bases and V by 5 bases; bases with no gene match: 2. CDR3 length: 14 residues. CDR3 DNA sequence: TGTGCCAGCAGCCGACAGGGCAGCACAGATACGCAGTATTTT. This encodes CASSRQGSTDTQYF.

The V gene is TRBV5-4, the J gene TRBJ2-7; TRBD1 might be the D (6 bases). Germline values: CDR1 SGHNT, CDR2 YYREEE (reference sequence). CDR3 size: 14 residues. V lost 0 bases and J lost 5, with 12 bases in between. The CDR3 DNA reads as TGTGCCAGCAGCTTGGGGGCAGGGACAAACGAGCAGTACTTC. Amino acid sequence: CASSLGAGTNEQYF.

This rearrangement joins TRBV10-3 to TRBJ2-1; tentatively, D is TRBD1 (6 bases). This CDR3 is 16 amino acids long. Germline V CDR1 and CDR2: ENHRY, SYGVKD. Trimming cost V 2 bases and J 0 bases, with 11 bases left between them. In DNA form, the CDR3 reads TGTGCCATCAGTGAGGCAACAGGGCACTCCTACAATGAGCAGTTCTTC. It specifies CAISEATGHSYNEQFF.

V is TRBV5-1 and J is TRBJ1-2; 7 nucleotides line up with TRBD1. The V gene end was trimmed by 0 bases and the J gene end by 1 base; junction bases not matched to a gene: 9. This CDR3 is built from 17 residues. Germline values: CDR1 SGHRS, CDR2 YFSETQ. CDR3 protein: CASSLGGGEGLNYGYTF. The DNA of the CDR3 is TGCGCCAGCAGCTTGGGAGGGGGCGAAGGTCTTAACTATGGCTACACCTTC.

This clonotype was picked up many times. The chain employs TRBV5-1 and TRBJ2-3, with D tentatively TRBD2 (5 bases). With 0 bases removed from V and 2 bases from J, the gap between germline ends came to 10 bases. This CDR3 is 15 amino acids long. Germline lookup yields CDR1 SGHRS and CDR2 YFSETQ. The DNA for the CDR3 is TGCGCCAGCAGCTTGGATGGACTCCACACAGATACGCAGTATTTT. Translated: CASSLDGLHTDTQYF.

This clonotype was counted only a few times. The chain is built from TRBV29-1 and TRBJ1-2; possible D gene TRBD1, 5 bases. The CDR3 sequence is 14 residues long. Trimming removed 0 bases at V and 2 bases at J, with 10 bases between. Germline V gene sequence: CDR1 SQVTM, CDR2 ANQGSEA. The DNA for the CDR3 is TGCAGCGTTGAAGAGGGGGGAGAGAACTATGGCTACACCTTC. Translated, it gives CSVEEGGENYGYTF.

This chain uses TRBV30 with TRBJ1-4; D is undetermined. In germline, CDR1 is GTSNPN, CDR2 SVGIG (reference sequence). V was cut by 1 base and J by 10 bases, with 10 bases left in between. The CDR3 covers 12 residues. CDR3 sequence reads: CAWSGPLGKLFF. The CDR3 DNA reads TGTGCCTGGAGTGGCCCACTAGGAAAACTGTTTTTT. Together with reference TRBV30 and TRBJ1-4, the CDR3 gives the full variable domain: SQTIHQWPATLVQPVGSPLSLECTVEGTSNPNLYWYRQAAGRGLQLLFYSVGIGQISSEVPQNLSASRPQDRQFILSSKKLLLSDSGFYLCAWSGPLGKLFFGSGTQLSVL.

The chain links TRBV9 to TRBJ2-5; no reliable D call. Germline V gives CDR1 SGDLS, CDR2 YYNGEE. The CDR3 totals 13 residues. Trimming cost V 3 bases and J 5 bases, with 11 bases left between them. CDR3 region: CASSGRSVETQYF. CDR3 coding DNA: TGTGCCAGCAGCGGCAGGTCGGTGGAGACCCAGTACTTC.

This clonotype has more than one count but fewer than ten. This chain links TRBV19 with TRBJ2-1, with 8 bases identical to TRBD2. Germline lookup yields CDR1 LNHDA and CDR2 SQIVND (reference sequence). J was trimmed by 4 bases and V by 3 bases; bases with no gene match: 5. This CDR3 has 15 residues. For the CDR3, the DNA is TGTGCCAGTAGTATCGCAGCGGGAGCTTACAATGAGCAGTTCTTC. This codes for CASSIAAGAYNEQFF.

This clonotype has a handful of counts. The chain is built from TRBV4-1 and TRBJ2-7, with 12 bases aligning to TRBD2. Germline lookup yields CDR1 MGHRA and CDR2 YSYEKL. The junction had 6 bases not matched to a gene; V was cut back by 6 bases and J by 3 bases. The CDR3 length is 15 residues. DNA for the CDR3: TGCGCCAGCAGGGGATGGACTAGCGGGGACTACGAGCAGTACTTC. Encoded protein: CASRGWTSGDYEQYF.

The chain combines TRBV5-1 with TRBJ2-5, with D perhaps TRBD1 (7 bases). Germline lookup yields CDR1 SGHRS and CDR2 YFSETQ. The ends were cut back, 0 bases at V and 4 bases at J, with 25 bases in the middle. The CDR3 spans 19 residues. CDR3 amino acids: CASSLDRGGGSPIPETQYF. CDR3 nucleotide sequence: TGCGCCAGCAGCTTGGATCGTGGAGGGGGCTCCCCCATCCCAGAGACCCAGTACTTC.

The table lists this clonotype with a few counts. The chain links TRBV20-1 to TRBJ2-1; 7 bases line up with TRBD2. V dropped 3 bases and J dropped 7; count of bases not matched to a gene: 9. There are 14 residues in the CDR3. Germline V gives CDR1 DFQATT, CDR2 SNEGSKA (reference sequence). In DNA form, the CDR3 reads TGCAGTGCTAGTGGGGCGGGGGAGGAAAATGAGCAGTTCTTC. Translating it yields CSASGAGEENEQFF.

The chain employs TRBV20-1 and TRBJ1-2; TRBD1 might be the D (6 bases). The CDR3 has 12 amino acids. Between the trimmed V and J ends, which lost 5 bases and 9 bases, there was a span of 16 bases. Germline V lookup: CDR1 DFQATT, CDR2 SNEGSKA (reference sequence). The DNA for the CDR3 is TGCAGTGCTGCGACACAGGGCACACGCTACACCTTC. Its translation is CSAATQGTRYTF.